This T cell receptor beta chain was sequenced during a study of blood T cell repertoires in COVID-19. Study background: Material from acute and convalescent COVID-19 was sourced from the United States, Italy and Spain. PBMCs, B-cell-depleted T cells, or T cells provided the cDNA or gDNA that made up the material.

Germline V lookup: CDR1 SGHNT, CDR2 YENEEA. CDR3 length equals 13 residues. Trimming shortened V by 4 bases and J by 1 base, and 7 bases separated the two germline ends. Authors' processing steps: From reference gene primer amplification, estimates of nucleated cell counts were derived. Clones were sequenced by immunoSEQ multiplex PCR, and TCRdb holds only the in-frame ones, with some missing. That table furnishes V, J and clone size, whereas the DNA furnished D and trimming. The sample lists approximately 150,000 clones; 87% were seen once. Sequencing used peripheral blood. The origin of this receptor is a human donor in a cohort sampled during active COVID-19. The chain combines TRBV11-3 with TRBJ1-1; no definite D call. CDR3 sequence (DNA): TGTGCCAGCAGCTATACAGAGAACACTGAAGCTTTCTTT. Protein product: CASSYTENTEAFF.